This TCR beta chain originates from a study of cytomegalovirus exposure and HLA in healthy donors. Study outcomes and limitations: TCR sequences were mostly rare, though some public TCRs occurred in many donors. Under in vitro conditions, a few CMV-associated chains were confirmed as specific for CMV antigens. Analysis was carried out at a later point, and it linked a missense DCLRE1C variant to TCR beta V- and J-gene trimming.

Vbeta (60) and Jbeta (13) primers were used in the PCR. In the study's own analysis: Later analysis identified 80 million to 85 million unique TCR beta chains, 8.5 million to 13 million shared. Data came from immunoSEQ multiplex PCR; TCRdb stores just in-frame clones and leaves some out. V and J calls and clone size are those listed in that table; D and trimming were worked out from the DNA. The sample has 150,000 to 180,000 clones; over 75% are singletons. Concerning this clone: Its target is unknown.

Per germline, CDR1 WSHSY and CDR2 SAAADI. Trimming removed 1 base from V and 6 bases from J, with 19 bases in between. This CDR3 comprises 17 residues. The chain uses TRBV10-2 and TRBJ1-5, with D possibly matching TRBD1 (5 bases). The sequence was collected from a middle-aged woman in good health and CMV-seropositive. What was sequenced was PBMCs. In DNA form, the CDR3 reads TGCGCCAGCAGTGAGTTTCTCCAGGGTTTCACGAGTCAGCCCCAGCATTTT. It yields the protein CASSEFLQGFTSQPQHF.